Sequencing of this TCR beta chain was carried out in a study of glioma-infiltrating T cells. Amplification of TCR alpha and beta CDR3 regions from RNA used iRepertoire nested multiplex PCR. TCRdb called the multiplex PCR reads again in MiXCR, with one record for every CDR3 protein. The sample lists fewer than 200,000 distinct CDR3 sequences; 32% were seen once. Study outcomes and limitations: Only very few CDR3 sequences appeared in both tissue and blood.

The CDR3 is made up of 11 amino acids. V dropped 3 bases and J dropped 7 bases, with 5 bases sitting between them. Germline V gives CDR1 SGHTA, CDR2 FQGNSA. Ten or more counts support this clonotype. Its antigen is currently unknown. V gene TRBV7-2 combines with J gene TRBJ2-3; no clear D gene. Sequencing used glioma tissue, nonneoplastic brain tissue, or PBMCs (not recorded which). This TCR was recovered from a human donor with low-grade glioma or glioblastoma, undergoing nonglioma brain surgery, or in good health (not recorded which). The CDR3: CASSFSYTQYF. DNA for the CDR3: TGTGCCAGCAGCTTCAGTTATACGCAGTATTTT.